Below, 30 T cell receptor beta chains from the same sample are listed, as sequenced in a study of T cell clones after liver transplantation (dated by TCRdb to about 2019). Library preparation was by the immunoSEQ multiplex PCR assay. The immuneACCESS repertoire file appears here via TCRdb, limited to in-frame rearrangements. These files lack a portion of the clones; in checked studies, under half of the deficit traces to unresolved V genes, and the cause of the others is not known. The sample table lists 68,000 or so clones, 80% to 95% of them with a count of one. The ten top clones hold over 0.9% of the sample. Sequencing used CD4+ T cells from blood, obtained around 25 months after liver transplant. Receptors originate from a human patient who received a liver transplant. Where a transplant has occurred, the graft donor may have supplied some of the T cells.

V usage is TRBV9 and J usage is TRBJ2-7, with D possibly matching TRBD2 (6 bases). The germline V gene has CDR1 SGDLS and CDR2 YYNGEE. CDR3 size: 15 residues. The germline V and J ends were trimmed by 0 bases and 7 bases, with 17 bases remaining between them. In DNA form, the CDR3 reads TGTGCCAGCAGCGTAGGACACGGGAGTTCGGGAGAGCAGTACTTC. This encodes CASSVGHGSSGEQYF.

This chain links TRBV7-9 with TRBJ2-2, with D tentatively TRBD1 (6 bases). Trimming left V 2 bases short and J 4 bases short, with 17 bases between. Germline V gene lookup returns CDR1 SEHNR and CDR2 FQNEAQ (reference sequence). The CDR3 runs to 17 residues. The CDR3: CASSLFLSGQLTGELFF. In nucleotides, the CDR3 is TGTGCCAGCAGCTTATTCCTTAGTGGACAGCTCACCGGGGAGCTGTTTTTT.

The chain joins TRBV21-1 to TRBJ2-3; the DNA was not used to check the table's D call, TRBD2. TRBV21-1 is marked as a pseudogene. This CDR3 comprises 18 residues. The CDR3 nucleotides are TGTGCCAGCAGCAAATTTGGGATTAGCGGGAGGGTCACAGATACGCAGTATTTT. Translated: CASSKFGISGRVTDTQYF.

Turning to this clone: The junction departs from the called germline gene at one end, perhaps through a read error. The rearrangement links TRBV20-1 to TRBJ2-1, with 9 bases lining up with TRBD2. Germline assignment: CDR1 DFQATT and CDR2 SNEGSKA (reference sequence). This CDR3 has 10 amino acids. The CDR3 DNA reads as TGCAGTACTAGCGGGAATGAGCAGTTCTTC. Translated, it gives CSTSGNEQFF.

This rearrangement joins TRBV6-1 to TRBJ1-1; D unclear. Deletions cut 4 bases from V and 3 bases from J, with 21 bases between. The germline V gene has CDR1 MNHNS and CDR2 SASEGT. The CDR3 has 17 residues. The CDR3, as DNA: TGTGCCAGCAGTGCCACACTGTTGCTGGGAGCCGACACTGAAGCTTTCTTT. Translated: CASSATLLLGADTEAFF.

The chain carries TRBV6-6 and TRBJ2-7, with D hard to call. Trimming removed 2 bases from V and 8 bases from J, with 16 bases in between. Germline assignment: CDR1 MNHNY and CDR2 SVGAGI (reference sequence). The CDR3 covers 14 residues. The CDR3: CASSYVDGVIQQYF. In DNA form, the CDR3 reads TGTGCCAGCAGTTACGTAGACGGAGTGATCCAGCAGTACTTC.

This clone turned up a few times. The chain joins TRBV5-4 to TRBJ2-1, with TRBD1 identical over 12 bases. The ends lost 0 bases at V and 8 bases at J; junction bases unmatched: 6. There are 16 residues in the CDR3. CDR1 is SGHNT, CDR2 YYREEE, per germline (reference sequence). The DNA for the CDR3 is TGTGCCAGCAGCTTGGCCAGGGGACAGGGGGCCGATGAGCAGTTCTTC. It encodes CASSLARGQGADEQFF. Together with reference TRBV5-4 and TRBJ2-1, the CDR3 gives the full variable domain: ETGVTQSPTHLIKTRGQQVTLRCSSQSGHNTVSWYQQALGQGPQFIFQYYREEENGRGNFPPRFSGLQFPNYSSELNVNALELDDSALYLCASSLARGQGADEQFFGPGTRLTVL.

This clone was recorded only once. This sequence joins TRBV18 and TRBJ1-4; a possible D gene is TRBD1 (6 bases). Germline V CDR1 and CDR2: KGHSH, LQKENI. Between the trimmed V and J ends, which lost 4 bases and 0 bases, there was a span of 12 bases. This CDR3 is built from 16 residues. The CDR3 protein is CASSRQRQATNEKLFF. In DNA form, the CDR3 reads TGTGCCAGCTCACGCCAACGACAGGCAACTAATGAAAAACTGTTTTTT.

The chain is built from TRBV18 and TRBJ2-7; 10 nucleotides match TRBD1. V lost 5 bases and J lost 3; bases outside the gene matches: 4. There are 14 residues in the CDR3. The germline V gene encodes CDR1 KGHSH and CDR2 LQKENI. Here the CDR3 DNA reads TGTGCCAGCTCAACCGGGACAGGGGACTACGAGCAGTACTTC. Translation: CASSTGTGDYEQYF.

This chain links TRBV9 with TRBJ1-1, with 8 bases identical to TRBD1. Germline loops: CDR1 SGDLS, CDR2 YYNGEE. The CDR3 length is 14 residues. Trimming removed 4 bases from V and 2 bases from J; junction bases left unmatched: 4. The CDR3 is CASSLGQGNTEAFF. CDR3 in DNA: TGTGCCAGCAGCCTCGGACAGGGAAACACTGAAGCTTTCTTT.

The chain has TRBV6-5 and TRBJ2-5; possible D gene TRBD2, 6 bases. The CDR3 extends over 15 amino acids. Per the germline V gene, CDR1 is MNHEY and CDR2 is SVGAGI. The V end lost 0 bases, the J end lost 7 bases, and 15 bases lay between the germline ends. The CDR3 nucleotides are TGTGCCAGCAGTTACTCGGCGGGCGGGAAAGGGACCCAGTACTTC. Its protein is CASSYSAGGKGTQYF.

The gene calls are TRBV5-6 and TRBJ2-3; 7 nucleotides line up with TRBD2. Per the germline V gene, CDR1 is SGHDT and CDR2 is YYEEEE. This CDR3 is 16 amino acids long. V gave up 4 bases and J gave up 2 bases; unmatched junction bases: 10. In DNA, the CDR3 is TGTGCCAGCAGCCAGGGAGGGTCCCTAATCACAGATACGCAGTATTTT. As protein: CASSQGGSLITDTQYF. Supplemented by reference TRBV5-6 and TRBJ2-3, the full variable domain reads DAGVTQSPTHLIKTRGQQVTLRCSPKSGHDTVSWYQQALGQGPQFIFQYYEEEERQRGNFPDRFSGHQFPNYSSELNVNALLLGDSALYLCASSQGGSLITDTQYFGPGTRLTVL.

The chain is built from TRBV28 and TRBJ1-2, with 7 bases aligning to TRBD1. The germline gives CDR1 MDHEN, CDR2 SYDVKM. V gave up 5 bases and J gave up 6 bases; unmatched junction bases: 9. This CDR3 comprises 14 residues. The DNA of the CDR3 is TGTGCCAGCAGTCCAACAGGGGAGACTAATGGCTACACCTTC. Protein: CASSPTGETNGYTF.

The gene calls are TRBV19 and TRBJ2-7; 7 bases agree with TRBD2. After removal of 3 bases from V and 0 bases from J, the junction contained 5 bases not matched to a gene. This CDR3 has 15 residues. Per the germline V gene, CDR1 is LNHDA and CDR2 is SQIVND (reference sequence). CDR3 in DNA: TGTGCCAGTAGTATCGCTAGCGGTAGCTCCTACGAGCAGTACTTC. Protein: CASSIASGSSYEQYF.

The chain combines TRBV7-2 with TRBJ2-7; 13 bases agree with TRBD2. This CDR3 spans 16 amino acids. Germline values: CDR1 SGHTA, CDR2 FQGNSA. V gave up 0 bases and J gave up 4 bases; unmatched junction bases: 3. The CDR3 loop reads CASSLAGLAGLYEQYF. The CDR3 DNA reads TGTGCCAGCAGCTTAGCGGGACTAGCGGGATTGTACGAGCAGTACTTC.

The V gene is TRBV9, the J gene TRBJ2-1; 9 bases align to TRBD2. The CDR3 is made up of 15 amino acids. Germline CDR1 and CDR2: SGDLS and YYNGEE. V was pared by 4 bases and J by 4 bases, with 6 bases of the junction left unmatched. CDR3 DNA: TGTGCCAGCAGCTCTAGCGGGGAATCATACAATGAGCAGTTCTTC. It yields the protein CASSSSGESYNEQFF.

The J gene is TRBJ2-5, the V gene TRBV7-9, with no clear D. Germline CDR1 SEHNR, CDR2 FQNEAQ (reference sequence). This CDR3 has 11 residues. V dropped 3 bases and J dropped 5 bases, with 4 bases sitting between them. The CDR3, as DNA: TGTGCCAGCAGCTTCTTGGAGACCCAGTACTTC. It encodes CASSFLETQYF. Combining the CDR3 with reference TRBV7-9 and TRBJ2-5 gives the whole variable domain DTGVSQNPRHKITKRGQNVTFRCDPISEHNRLYWYRQTLGQGPEFLTYFQNEAQLEKSRLLSDRFSAERPKGSFSTLEIQRTEQGDSAMYLCASSFLETQYFGPGTRLLVL.

This chain uses TRBV19 with TRBJ1-2; 7 bases line up with TRBD1. Germline lookup yields CDR1 LNHDA and CDR2 SQIVND (reference sequence). The CDR3 sequence is 17 residues long. With 5 bases clipped from V and 4 bases from J, the junction kept 16 bases outside the gene matches. The chain's CDR3 is CASSAGGGGSHVYGYTF. For the CDR3, the DNA is TGTGCCAGTAGTGCCGGGGGAGGGGGCTCCCATGTCTATGGCTACACCTTC. The full variable domain, in which reference TRBV19 and TRBJ1-2 provide the parts outside the CDR3, is DGGITQSPKYLFRKEGQNVTLSCEQNLNHDAMYWYRQDPGQGLRLIYYSQIVNDFQKGDIAEGYSVSREKKESFPLTVTSAQKNPTAFYLCASSAGGGGSHVYGYTFGSGTRLTVV.

The rearrangement uses TRBV7-9 and TRBJ2-5; D is uncertain. Germline V lookup: CDR1 SEHNR, CDR2 FQNEAQ (reference sequence). The CDR3 extends over 13 amino acids. V lost 2 bases to trimming and J lost 5 bases, with 9 bases between them. The CDR3 DNA reads TGTGCCAGCAGCTTAAGCAGCTTGGAGACCCAGTACTTC. Amino acid sequence: CASSLSSLETQYF.

The CDR3, as DNA: TGTGCCTGGGGGGCGTCACGGACAGGGGGCGAGCAGTACTTC. As protein: CAWGASRTGGEQYF. The V call is TRBV30, the J call TRBJ2-7; 10 bases agree with TRBD1. Germline-derived CDR1 and CDR2 are GTSNPN and SVGIG (reference sequence). Trimming removed 5 bases from V and 6 bases from J; junction bases left unmatched: 10. The length of the CDR3 is 14 residues.

This sequence joins TRBV29-1 and TRBJ2-3, with D perhaps TRBD2 (6 bases). The CDR3 spans 14 residues. Germline CDR1 and CDR2: SQVTM and ANQGSEA. Deletions cut 4 bases from V and 1 base from J, with 12 bases between. This chain's CDR3 is CSVVTGVGTDTQYF. The CDR3 DNA is TGCAGCGTTGTAACGGGAGTGGGCACAGATACGCAGTATTTT.

This sequence joins TRBV11-3 and TRBJ2-6; D might be TRBD1 (6 bases). This CDR3 has 16 residues. Per germline, CDR1 SGHNT and CDR2 YENEEA. V lost 1 base to trimming and J lost 1 base, with 8 bases between them. The CDR3: CASSLAQGSGANVLTF. The CDR3 region has the DNA TGTGCCAGCAGCTTAGCACAGGGTTCTGGGGCCAACGTCCTGACTTTC.

This clone was recorded only once. The V call is TRBV7-2, the J call TRBJ2-3, with a weak D call TRBD1 (6 bases). Germline CDR1 SGHTA, CDR2 FQGNSA. This CDR3 has 12 residues. V was pared by 5 bases and J by 9 bases, with 12 bases between. CDR3 sequence (DNA): TGTGCCAGCAGCCGGACAGAGCACACGCAGTATTTT. It specifies CASSRTEHTQYF.

The chain is built from TRBV28 and TRBJ1-5, with 8 bases that match TRBD1. From germline, CDR1 is MDHEN and CDR2 SYDVKM. The CDR3 extends over 14 amino acids. Trimming cost V 8 bases and J 4 bases; bases outside gene matches: 7. The CDR3 DNA reads as TGTGCCAGCCAACGGACAGGGTGGAATCAGCCCCAGCATTTT. As protein: CASQRTGWNQPQHF. Together with reference TRBV28 and TRBJ1-5, the CDR3 gives the full variable domain: DVKVTQSSRYLVKRTGEKVFLECVQDMDHENMFWYRQDPGLGLRLIYFSYDVKMKEKGDIPEGYSVSREKKERFSLILESASTNQTSMYLCASQRTGWNQPQHFGDGTRLSIL.

This clone was found once. V gene TRBV5-1 combines with J gene TRBJ2-7; D unclear. There are 11 residues in the CDR3. CDR1 is SGHRS, CDR2 YFSETQ, per germline. Trimming took off 4 bases at V and 5 bases at J, with 7 bases between the two ends. CDR3 amino acids: CASSKGNEQYF. In nucleotides, the CDR3 is TGCGCCAGCAGCAAAGGGAACGAGCAGTACTTC.

The chain recombines TRBV5-1 with TRBJ2-1; 7 nucleotides align to TRBD1. CDR1 and CDR2 from the germline V gene are SGHRS and YFSETQ. The V gene end was trimmed by 4 bases and the J gene end by 0 bases; junction bases not matched to a gene: 7. The CDR3 has 16 amino acids. In DNA form, the CDR3 reads TGCGCCAGCAGCACGGGGACAGCCAGCTCCTACAATGAGCAGTTCTTC. Translated, it gives CASSTGTASSYNEQFF.

The genes are TRBV5-8 and TRBJ2-1, with 8 positions matching TRBD2. The CDR3 loop spans 15 amino acids. With V trimmed by 4 bases and J by 4 bases, 7 bases remained unmatched. CDR1 is SGHTS, CDR2 YDEGEE, per germline. This CDR3 is CASSPGLVEYNEQFF. CDR3 nucleotides: TGTGCCAGCAGCCCGGGACTAGTAGAATACAATGAGCAGTTCTTC.

The rearrangement uses TRBV28 and TRBJ1-5; D not resolved. This CDR3 has 15 residues. V was shortened by 6 bases and J by 5 bases, with 17 bases between the two germline ends. Per germline, CDR1 MDHEN and CDR2 SYDVKM. In DNA, the CDR3 is TGTGCCAGCAGAAGCGAGGCGACGGACCATCAGCCCCAGCATTTT. Translation: CASRSEATDHQPQHF.

The chain uses TRBV7-2 and TRBJ2-6; D might be TRBD1 (5 bases). Looked up from germline, CDR1 is SGHTA and CDR2 is FQGNSA. CDR3 length: 15 amino acids. Trimming cost V 2 bases and J 3 bases, with 8 bases left between them. CDR3 nucleotide sequence: TGTGCCAGCAGCTTATCAGGGCGTGGGGCCAACGTCCTGACTTTC. It specifies CASSLSGRGANVLTF.

The chain uses TRBV2 and TRBJ1-5, with 7 nucleotides matching TRBD1. V lost 7 bases, J lost 4 bases, and 10 bases stayed unmatched. The CDR3 runs 15 residues. Germline loops: CDR1 SNHLY, CDR2 FYNNEI. The CDR3 protein is CASIVDRVPNQPQHF. CDR3 bases: TGTGCCAGCATTGTCGACAGGGTCCCTAATCAGCCCCAGCATTTT.